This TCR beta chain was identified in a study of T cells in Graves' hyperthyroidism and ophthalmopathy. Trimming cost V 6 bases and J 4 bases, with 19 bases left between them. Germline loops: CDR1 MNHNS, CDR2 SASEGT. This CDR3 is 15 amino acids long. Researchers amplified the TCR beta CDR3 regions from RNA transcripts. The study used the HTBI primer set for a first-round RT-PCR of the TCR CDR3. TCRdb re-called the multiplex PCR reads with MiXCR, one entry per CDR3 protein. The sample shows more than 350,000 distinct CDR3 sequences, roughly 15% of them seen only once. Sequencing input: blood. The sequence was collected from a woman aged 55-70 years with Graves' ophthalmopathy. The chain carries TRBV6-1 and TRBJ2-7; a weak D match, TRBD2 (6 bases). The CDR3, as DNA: TGTGCCAGCAGCCCATTACCTGGCGGGATATACGAGCAGTACTTC. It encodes CASSPLPGGIYEQYF.